The clone carrying this T cell receptor (beta chain) was observed a few times. Antigen unknown. The investigators reverse transcribed all of the isolated RNA, so they sequenced expressed TCRB transcripts. Deep immunoSEQ sequencing covered naive, central memory and regulatory T cell samples. TCRdb's table, derived via immunoSEQ multiplex PCR, lists solely in-frame clones and lacks some. The sample carries about 180,000 clones, about an eighth recorded once. Central memory, naive, regulatory and stem cell-like memory CD4+ cells were sorted by CD45RO/CCR7/CD25/CD127/CD95/CD27. With 6 bases removed from V and 8 bases from J, the gap between germline ends came to 11 bases. Germline CDR1 is MDHEN and CDR2 is SYDVKM. CDR3 length: 12 amino acids. This sample is part of a study of beta chain features in type 1 diabetes. Whole-study findings and limits: Using cDNA template may skew counts toward highly expressing activated cells. TCRB CDR3s from Type 1 diabetes patients were moderately but significantly shorter in all four CD4+ subsets.

This receptor was taken from a woman aged 18 to 35 in good health. The rearrangement uses TRBV28 and TRBJ2-1, with TRBD1 as a possible D gene (7 bases). Sequenced: central memory CD4+ T cells from blood. The CDR3 loop reads CASSRGEYEQFF. Here the CDR3 DNA reads TGTGCCAGCAGCAGGGGGGAGTATGAGCAGTTCTTC.